This T cell receptor beta chain is drawn from a study of blood T cell repertoires in COVID-19. Study as a whole: The United States, Italy and Spain were the sources of the acute and convalescent COVID-19 samples. Sources were T cells, B-cell-depleted T cells, or PBMCs; the material itself was cDNA or gDNA.

Authors' processing steps: Reference gene primer amplification yielded estimated nucleated cell counts. Sequencing was performed with immunoSEQ multiplex PCR; in TCRdb, only in-frame clones are kept and a portion is missing. From that table come the V and J calls and clone size; the DNA was used to work out D and trimming. The profile shows 120,000 to 150,000 clones, approximately 88% of them singletons. From germline, CDR1 is GTSNPN and CDR2 SVGIG (reference sequence). The CDR3 has 13 residues. V lost 3 bases, J lost 4 bases, and 3 bases stayed unmatched. The TCR originated in a man aged 55 to 70 with active or convalescent COVID-19. The chain links TRBV30 to TRBJ2-7; 10 bases match TRBD2. Sequences were obtained from peripheral blood. CDR3 residues: CAWRVAGGYEQYF. The CDR3 nucleotides read TGTGCCTGGAGGGTAGCGGGGGGATACGAGCAGTACTTC.